This TCR beta chain derives from a study of CD8 T cells in Susac syndrome. V gave up 0 bases and J gave up 3 bases; unmatched junction bases: 4. The CDR3 sequence is 15 residues long. Germline V gives CDR1 SGDLS, CDR2 YYNGEE. Random hexamers served to reverse transcribe about 0.5 to 1 ug RNA. The authors amplified TCR beta CDR3 across 54 Vbeta and 13 Jbeta using immunoSEQ multiplex PCR. TCRdb recomputed calls from the immunoSEQ multiplex PCR reads with MiXCR, one row per CDR3 protein. Found here are some 260,000 distinct CDR3 sequences, roughly 81% of them singletons; the top ten hold about 0.11%. While CD8+ and CD4+ T cells were isolated negatively, TEMRA cells were enriched by FACS.

V is TRBV9 and J is TRBJ2-3; 7 bases match TRBD2. This TCR came from a human donor with multiple sclerosis. The sample comprised CD8+ T cells from PBMCs. CDR3 DNA sequence: TGTGCCAGCAGCGTAGGTGCGGGAGTAACAGATACGCAGTATTTT. This codes for CASSVGAGVTDTQYF. Based on the CDR3 plus reference TRBV9 and TRBJ2-3, the full variable domain is DSGVTQTPKHLITATGQRVTLRCSPRSGDLSVYWYQQSLDQGLQFLIQYYNGEERAKGNILERFSAQQFPDLHSELNLSSLELGDSALYFCASSVGAGVTDTQYFGPGTRLTVL.